These 19 T cell receptor beta chains were sequenced from one sample in a study of blood T cell repertoires in COVID-19. Assay: immunoSEQ multiplex PCR; the TCRdb copy retains only in-frame clones and omits some. Of 400,000 or so clones in the sample, roughly nine tenths are singletons; the top ten hold around 1.1%. Input material: PBMCs or T cells enriched from blood (not recorded which). All receptors come from a man aged 25-45 years who had recovered from COVID-19.

This chain's CDR3 is CASSQDLPGLATDTQYF. The CDR3 region has the DNA TGTGCCAGCAGCCAAGACCTACCGGGACTAGCGACAGATACGCAGTATTTT. The chain combines TRBV3-1 (or the pseudogene TRBV3-2) with TRBJ2-3; TRBD2 matches 10 bases. Germline values: CDR1 LGHDT, CDR2 YNNKEL (reference sequence). V was pared by 0 bases and J by 3 bases, with 6 bases of the junction left unmatched. The CDR3 is 17 amino acids.

The gene calls are TRBV29-1 and TRBJ2-5; D call uncertain. The CDR3 loop spans 12 amino acids. Germline CDR1 and CDR2: SQVTM and ANQGSEA. The V and J ends lost 4 bases and 5 bases respectively, with 11 bases between them. The CDR3 sequence is CSVVGSGETQYF. The DNA of the CDR3 is TGCAGCGTTGTTGGCTCCGGGGAGACCCAGTACTTC.

This clone was picked up a small number of times. The J gene is TRBJ2-3, the V gene TRBV4-2, with D perhaps TRBD2 (6 bases). Germline assignment: CDR1 LGHNA and CDR2 YNFKEQ. This CDR3 contains 14 residues. The V end lost 8 bases, the J end lost 0 bases, and 12 bases lay between the germline ends. CDR3 bases: TGTGCCAGCGGAGGAGGGACGAGCACAGATACGCAGTATTTT. Its translation: CASGGGTSTDTQYF.

The chain is built from TRBV5-1 and TRBJ1-2; TRBD1 is a possible D gene (5 bases). CDR3 size: 13 residues. Trimming shortened V by 2 bases and J by 1 base, and 6 bases separated the two germline ends. CDR1 is SGHRS, CDR2 YFSETQ, per germline. The CDR3 here is CASSLQDNYGYTF. CDR3 in DNA: TGCGCCAGCAGCTTACAGGATAACTATGGCTACACCTTC. The full variable domain, completed using reference TRBV5-1 and TRBJ1-2, is KAGVTQTPRYLIKTRGQQVTLSCSPISGHRSVSWYQQTPGQGLQFLFEYFSETQRNKGNFPGRFSGRQFSNSRSEMNVSTLELGDSALYLCASSLQDNYGYTFGSGTRLTVV.

This chain uses TRBV24-1 with TRBJ1-1; unclear D gene. This CDR3 has 13 residues. Germline V gene lookup returns CDR1 KGHDR and CDR2 SFDVKD. V was pared by 3 bases and J by 1 base, with 5 bases between. The CDR3 region is CATSDRGNTEAFF. The CDR3, as DNA: TGTGCCACCAGTGATCGGGGGAACACTGAAGCTTTCTTT.

The chain combines TRBV7-9 with TRBJ2-7, with D perhaps TRBD1 (6 bases). CDR3 length equals 13 residues. The V end lost 2 bases, the J end lost 6 bases, and 11 bases lay between the germline ends. Germline V gene lookup returns CDR1 SEHNR and CDR2 FQNEAQ (reference sequence). The CDR3 loop is CASSLQGSPEQYF. The CDR3 DNA is TGTGCCAGCAGCTTACAGGGGAGCCCCGAGCAGTACTTC.

V and J are TRBV5-6 and TRBJ2-3, with unresolved D. The length of the CDR3 is 16 residues. Germline assignment: CDR1 SGHDT and CDR2 YYEEEE. V was clipped by 4 bases and J by 1 base, with 16 bases between them. This CDR3 reads CASSTPLPRGTDTQYF. CDR3 nucleotide sequence: TGTGCCAGCAGCACTCCGCTCCCTCGAGGCACAGATACGCAGTATTTT.

The chain combines TRBV7-6 with TRBJ2-1; 9 positions match TRBD1. This CDR3 is 20 amino acids long. CDR1 is SGHVS and CDR2 is FNYEAQ in the germline V gene. V gave up 1 base and J gave up 2 bases; unmatched junction bases: 15. The CDR3 sequence: CASSLETGTGMFRTYNEQFF. CDR3 nucleotide sequence: TGTGCCAGCAGCTTAGAAACCGGGACAGGGATGTTTAGGACCTACAATGAGCAGTTCTTC.

This chain uses TRBV6-5 with TRBJ2-1, with D possibly TRBD2 on 7 matching bases. The CDR3 is 15 residues long. Trimming removed 10 bases at V and 4 bases at J, with 20 bases between. Germline CDR1 is MNHEY and CDR2 is SVGAGI. This CDR3 is CATRGGGQEYNEQFF. CDR3 coding DNA: TGTGCCACGAGGGGGGGAGGCCAAGAATACAATGAGCAGTTCTTC.

This clone was counted between two and nine times. V usage is TRBV10-1 and J usage is TRBJ1-2; weak D call: TRBD1 (6 bases). CDR1 is WNHNN, CDR2 SYGVQD, per germline (reference sequence). The CDR3 is 14 residues long. V lost 5 bases to trimming and J lost 2 bases, with 12 bases between them. CDR3 amino acids: CASSKDSTNYGYTF. The CDR3, as DNA: TGCGCCAGCAGTAAGGACAGCACCAACTATGGCTACACCTTC.

The chain combines TRBV28 with TRBJ1-5; a weak D match, TRBD1 (5 bases). This CDR3 region has 15 residues. Germline CDR1 MDHEN, CDR2 SYDVKM. V was pared by 3 bases and J by 3 bases, with 12 bases between. CDR3 coding DNA: TGTGCCAGCAGTTTCCGTACAGGCCTCAATCAGCCCCAGCATTTT. As protein: CASSFRTGLNQPQHF.

The chain has TRBV7-9 and TRBJ2-2, with D maybe TRBD1 (6 bases). Germline V lookup: CDR1 SEHNR, CDR2 FQNEAQ (reference sequence). The CDR3 totals 15 residues. Trimming stripped 5 bases from V and 5 bases from J, with 15 bases between. This chain's CDR3 is CASSRDQDRTGELFF. CDR3 nucleotides: TGTGCCAGCAGCCGTGACCAAGACAGGACCGGGGAGCTGTTTTTT.

CDR3 sequence reads: CASSSLPGAYEQYF. CDR3 coding DNA: TGTGCCAGCAGTTCATTACCGGGAGCTTACGAGCAGTACTTC. The chain recombines TRBV6-5 with TRBJ2-7; possibly TRBD2 for D (6 bases). With 4 bases removed from V and 4 bases from J, the gap between germline ends came to 14 bases. CDR1 and CDR2 (germline): MNHEY, SVGAGI. This CDR3 is 14 amino acids long.

The V gene is TRBV6-5, the J gene TRBJ2-7, with TRBD1 identical over 7 bases. This CDR3 has 14 residues. Germline V lookup: CDR1 MNHEY, CDR2 SVGAGI. Trimming took 6 bases from V and 1 from J; bases not matched to a gene: 6. The CDR3 sequence is CASRPGTESYEQYF. The CDR3 region has the DNA TGTGCCAGCAGACCGGGGACAGAGTCCTACGAGCAGTACTTC.

The table lists this clone with a count of one. The chain is built from TRBV27 and TRBJ2-7; TRBD2 agrees at 8 bases. Germline loops: CDR1 MNHEY, CDR2 SMNVEV (reference sequence). V was clipped by 2 bases and J by 0 bases; unmatched bases: 6. The CDR3 is 16 amino acids. CDR3 nucleotides: TGTGCCAGCAGTTTAGGTAGCGGGACGAGCTCCTACGAGCAGTACTTC. Protein sequence: CASSLGSGTSSYEQYF.

In nucleotides, the CDR3 is TGTGCCAGCACCTCGTGGGGAACAGGGGGCGAAGAAAAACTGTTTTTT. This codes for CASTSWGTGGEEKLFF. The gene calls are TRBV7-9 and TRBJ1-4, with 9 bases aligning to TRBD1. The germline V gene has CDR1 SEHNR and CDR2 FQNEAQ (reference sequence). Losses at the gene ends were 7 bases for V and 8 bases for J; bases not matched to a gene: 14. This CDR3 contains 16 residues.

The V gene is TRBV4-1, the J gene TRBJ2-7; maybe TRBD2 (5 bases). With 0 bases removed from V and 2 bases from J, the gap between germline ends came to 11 bases. CDR1 and CDR2 (germline): MGHRA, YSYEKL. This CDR3 contains 15 residues. CDR3 residues: CASSQDHGNTYEQYF. CDR3 bases: TGCGCCAGCAGCCAAGATCACGGGAACACCTACGAGCAGTACTTC.

This chain joins TRBV28 and TRBJ2-3, with D hard to call. Germline CDR1 is MDHEN and CDR2 is SYDVKM. The CDR3 extends over 15 amino acids. The V and J ends lost 5 bases and 3 bases respectively, with 15 bases between them. CDR3 residues: CASSPMTGSTDTQYF. For the CDR3, the DNA is TGTGCCAGCAGTCCGATGACTGGGTCTACAGATACGCAGTATTTT.

This clone showed up just once. One end of the junction fails to match germline, which may point to a read error. The J gene is TRBJ2-2, the V gene TRBV7-7; 8 bases match TRBD2. There are 16 residues in the CDR3. CDR1 is SSHAT and CDR2 is FNYEAQ in the germline V gene (reference sequence). DNA for the CDR3: TGTGCTAGCAGCGGGGGACTCCAATTTAACACCGGGGAGCTGTTTTTT. Its translation is CASSGGLQFNTGELFF. The full variable domain, in which reference TRBV7-7 and TRBJ2-2 provide the parts outside the CDR3, is GAGVSQSPRYKVTKRGQDVTLRCDPISSHATLYWYQQALGQGPEFLTYFNYEAQPDKSGLPSDRFSAERPEGSISTLTIQRTEQRDSAMYRCASSGGLQFNTGELFFGEGSRLTVL.